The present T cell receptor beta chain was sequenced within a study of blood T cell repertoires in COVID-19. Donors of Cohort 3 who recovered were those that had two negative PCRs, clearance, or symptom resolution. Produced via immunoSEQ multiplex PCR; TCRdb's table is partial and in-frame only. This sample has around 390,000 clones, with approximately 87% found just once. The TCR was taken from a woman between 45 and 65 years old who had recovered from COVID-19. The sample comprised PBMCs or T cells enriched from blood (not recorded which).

This chain's CDR3 is CASSQLTTRTENTEAFF. The CDR3, as DNA: TGTGCCAGCAGCCAACTAACTACCAGGACAGAGAACACTGAAGCTTTCTTT. V is TRBV3-1 (or the pseudogene TRBV3-2) and J is TRBJ1-1; maybe TRBD1 (6 bases). The germline gives CDR1 LGHDT, CDR2 YNNKEL (reference sequence). The germline V and J ends were trimmed by 2 bases and 1 base, with 17 bases remaining between them. The CDR3 is 17 residues long.